These 31 T cell receptor beta chains were sequenced from one sample in a study of T cell clonality in common variable immunodeficiency (dated by TCRdb to the mid-2010s). Library method: the immunoSEQ multiplex PCR assay. This is the immuneACCESS table as TCRdb keeps it, with only in-frame sequences that have V and J called. A part of the clones is gone; compared with another copy, unresolved V genes explain less than half, and the rest is unexplained. Across this sample, tens of thousands of clones were tabulated and none appeared just once. In total, the top ten clones hold 10% to 15% of the sample. The sequencing sample was made of peripheral blood mononuclear cells. The receptors come from a person aged 18 to 75 in good health.

Concerning this clone: The CDR3 is cut off 3 residues early in the read; its end comes from the germline J gene. The chain links TRBV11-2 to TRBJ2-7; tentatively, D is TRBD2 (5 bases). CDR3 size: 14 residues. Trimming took 3 bases from V and 3 from J, leaving 12 bases between them. Germline assignment: CDR1 SGHAT and CDR2 FQNNGV. The sequenced CDR3 bases are TGTGCCAGCAGCTTGGTGGCTAGCATCTACGAG. Translation: CASSLVASIYE. The whole CDR3 reads CASSLVASIYEQYF.

This clone showed up just a few times. The read falls 3 residues short of the CDR3 end, and the missing part is taken from the germline J gene. The chain combines TRBV5-1 with TRBJ2-5, with D maybe TRBD2 (7 bases). Germline assignment: CDR1 SGHRS and CDR2 YFSETQ. The CDR3 has 16 amino acids. The V end was cut by 2 bases, the J end by 4 bases, with 18 bases between. CDR3 bases read: TGCGCCAGCAGCTTAGGCGGGGGCTCCAGGGGAGAGACC. Amino acid sequence: CASSLGGGSRGET. The whole CDR3 protein is CASSLGGGSRGETQYF. Drawing the rest from reference TRBV5-1 and TRBJ2-5, the complete variable domain is KAGVTQTPRYLIKTRGQQVTLSCSPISGHRSVSWYQQTPGQGLQFLFEYFSETQRNKGNFPGRFSGRQFSNSRSEMNVSTLELGDSALYLCASSLGGGSRGETQYFGPGTRLLVL.

This clone was observed a handful of times. Read coverage stops 3 residues before the CDR3 terminus; the germline J gene supplies the remainder. This chain connects TRBV11-1 to TRBJ1-1; no clear D gene. Germline V CDR1 and CDR2: SGHAT, FQDESV (reference sequence). V was cut by 2 bases and J by 7 bases, with 11 bases left in between. This CDR3 has 13 amino acids. The CDR3 region is CASSLISGLEAFF. Partial CDR3 DNA: TGTGCCAGCAGCTTAATCTCTGGGCTTGAA.

In its sample, this clone was seen many times. The sequenced part of the CDR3 DNA is TGTGCCAGCACCCCGACAGGGGCGTATCAGCCC. Translation: CASTPTGAYQP. The whole CDR3 region reads CASTPTGAYQPQHF. This sequence joins TRBV6-2 or TRBV6-3 and TRBJ1-5, with TRBD1 matching 8 bases. Read coverage stops 3 residues before the CDR3 terminus; the germline J gene supplies the remainder. The length of the CDR3 is 14 residues. Germline lookup yields CDR1 MNHEY and CDR2 SVGEGT. V lost 7 bases, J lost 5 bases, and 7 bases stayed unmatched.

This clone appeared many times. CDR3 bases read: TGTGCCAGCAGCTTAGTAGGGGCGAACACTGAA. Protein: CASSLVGANTE. The CDR3, in full, reads CASSLVGANTEAFF. The chain uses TRBV7-3 and TRBJ1-1; possibly TRBD1 for D (5 bases). The CDR3 end lies 3 residues beyond the end of the read and is filled in from the germline J gene. CDR1 and CDR2 from the germline V gene are SGHTA and FQGTGA. This CDR3 region has 14 residues. V was pared by 2 bases and J by 1 base, with 8 bases between.

This clone was counted at least ten times. The read falls 3 residues short of the CDR3 end, and the missing part is taken from the germline J gene. The chain employs TRBV5-4 and TRBJ2-1; no reliable D call. V was cut by 0 bases and J by 9 bases, with 10 bases left in between. The CDR3 contains 13 residues. CDR1 is SGHNT, CDR2 YYREEE, per germline (reference sequence). The CDR3 loop is CASSLDPRGEQFF. The DNA read from the CDR3 is TGTGCCAGCAGCTTGGACCCACGCGGTGAG.

A remark on this clone: The read ends 3 residues before the CDR3 terminus; that terminus is restored from the germline J gene. The chain joins TRBV20-1 to TRBJ2-1; 9 bases are a match to TRBD1. This CDR3 region has 12 residues. V trimming: 6 bases; J trimming: 8 bases; junction bases outside the gene matches: 5. Per germline, CDR1 DFQATT and CDR2 SNEGSKA (reference sequence). CDR3 sequence reads: CSALDRGYEQFF. The covered CDR3 bases are TGCAGTGCCCTGGACAGGGGCTATGAG.

This clone was detected ten times or more. The CDR3 goes on 3 residues after the read ends, and that part is filled in from the germline J gene. This rearrangement joins TRBV20-1 to TRBJ2-5; 8 bases are shared with TRBD1. Per the germline V gene, CDR1 is DFQATT and CDR2 is SNEGSKA (reference sequence). The V gene end was trimmed by 5 bases and the J gene end by 3 bases; junction bases not matched to a gene: 14. The CDR3 contains 16 residues. The CDR3 DNA, read in part, is TGCAGTGCTGAGGTAGGAAACAGGGGGAAGAAAGAGACC. Its protein is CSAEVGNRGKKET. The full-length CDR3 reads as CSAEVGNRGKKETQYF.

A few counts support this clone. The read finishes 3 residues shy of the CDR3 end, and the germline J gene is used to complete it. V gene TRBV5-1 combines with J gene TRBJ1-6; weak D call: TRBD1 (5 bases). The length of the CDR3 is 15 residues. Trimming removed 4 bases at V and 12 bases at J, with 20 bases between. From germline, CDR1 is SGHRS and CDR2 YFSETQ. Incomplete CDR3 DNA: TGCGCCAGCAGCGTAGGGAGGGACCTAGCGGGACCC. Its translation is CASSVGRDLAGP. The whole CDR3 protein is CASSVGRDLAGPLHF.

This clone was detected many times. This chain's CDR3 is CASSLFPGGYGYTF. CDR3 bases read: TGTGCCAGCAGTTTATTTCCAGGAGGCTATGGC. The rearrangement joins TRBV28 to TRBJ1-2; no firm D call. Read coverage stops 3 residues before the CDR3 terminus; the germline J gene supplies the remainder. This CDR3 comprises 14 residues. The germline V and J ends were trimmed by 1 base and 4 bases, with 10 bases remaining between them. Germline lookup yields CDR1 MDHEN and CDR2 SYDVKM.

Many counts were recorded for this clone. The read halts 3 residues ahead of the CDR3 end, with the missing end drawn from the germline J gene. This chain links TRBV5-1 with TRBJ2-7; 10 bases align to TRBD2. This CDR3 region has 16 residues. CDR1 SGHRS and CDR2 YFSETQ come from the germline V gene. The trim removed 4 bases at V and 2 bases at J, leaving 9 bases unmatched. CDR3 bases read: TGCGCCAGCAGCCCGTCCGTAGCGGGGGGTCCCTACGAG. Its protein product is CASSPSVAGGPYE. The full-length CDR3 reads as CASSPSVAGGPYEQYF.

In this sample, this clone turned up a few times. With the read ending 3 residues before the CDR3 end, the germline J gene is used to fill in that end. The V call is TRBV7-3, the J call TRBJ1-2; TRBD1 might be the D (5 bases). The CDR3 runs 14 residues. Germline V CDR1 and CDR2: SGHTA, FQGTGA. The sequenced CDR3 bases are TGTGCCAGCAGCTTATATCCGGGGGGTTACGAC. It codes for CASSLYPGGYD. The entire CDR3 sequence reads CASSLYPGGYDYTF.

This clone was seen a few times. The read ends 3 residues shy of where the CDR3 ends; the end is completed using the germline J gene. The V and J genes are TRBV5-1 and TRBJ2-5, with D perhaps matching TRBD2 (6 bases). CDR1 and CDR2 (germline): SGHRS, YFSETQ. The CDR3 contains 16 residues. V lost 0 bases, J lost 1 base, and 13 bases lay in between. The sequenced CDR3 bases are TGCGCCAGCAGCTTGGTTCCGGGGGAACCCCAAGAGACC. Amino acid sequence: CASSLVPGEPQET. The full CDR3 is CASSLVPGEPQETQYF. Combining the CDR3 with reference TRBV5-1 and TRBJ2-5 gives the whole variable domain KAGVTQTPRYLIKTRGQQVTLSCSPISGHRSVSWYQQTPGQGLQFLFEYFSETQRNKGNFPGRFSGRQFSNSRSEMNVSTLELGDSALYLCASSLVPGEPQETQYFGPGTRLLVL.

At least ten counts were recorded for this clone. From the germline J gene comes the end of the CDR3, since the read stops 3 residues before it. J is TRBJ1-6 and V is TRBV20-1; no definite D call. V lost 4 bases and J lost 8, with 15 bases in between. This CDR3 region has 14 residues. Germline assignment: CDR1 DFQATT and CDR2 SNEGSKA (reference sequence). CDR3 loop: CSATSSFRDSPLHF. The DNA read from the CDR3 is TGCAGTGCTACCTCCAGCTTTAGGGATTCACCC.

About this clone: Sequencing ends 3 residues short of the CDR3 end; the germline J gene provides the rest. The chain recombines TRBV30 with TRBJ2-2, with D perhaps matching TRBD1 (6 bases). This CDR3 is 12 amino acids long. The germline CDR1 and CDR2 sequences are GTSNPN and SVGIG (reference sequence). The CDR3 sequence is CAWGRQDSPLFF. The sequenced part of the CDR3 DNA is TGTGCCTGGGGGCGACAGGATTCACCG. The full variable domain, completed using reference TRBV30 and TRBJ2-2, is SQTIHQWPATLVQPVGSPLSLECTVEGTSNPNLYWYRQAAGRGLQLLFYSVGIGQISSEVPQNLSASRPQDRQFILSSKKLLLSDSGFYLCAWGRQDSPLFFGEGSRLTVL.

This clone was counted many times. The read ends 3 residues shy of where the CDR3 ends; the end is completed using the germline J gene. The V gene is TRBV20-1, the J gene TRBJ2-2; D is perhaps TRBD2 (7 bases). Germline V gene lookup returns CDR1 DFQATT and CDR2 SNEGSKA (reference sequence). The ends were cut back, 0 bases at V and 3 bases at J, with 14 bases in the middle. The CDR3 runs 16 residues. CDR3 protein: CSARDWGGVDTGELFF. The DNA read from the CDR3 is TGCAGTGCTAGAGATTGGGGGGGCGTTGACACCGGGGAG.

In this sample, this clone turned up many times. Coverage ceases 3 residues before the CDR3 finishes, and the germline J gene fills in the end. This rearrangement joins TRBV6-2 or TRBV6-3 to TRBJ1-4; D might be TRBD1 (5 bases). The ends were cut back, 7 bases at V and 8 bases at J, with 8 bases in the middle. The CDR3 spans 11 residues. CDR1 is MNHEY and CDR2 is SVGEGT in the germline V gene. The DNA read from the CDR3 is TGTGCCAGCACCCAGGGAGAAAAA. Its protein product is CASTQGEK. The entire CDR3 reads CASTQGEKLFF.

This clone was observed a handful of times. The missing CDR3 end, 3 residues past where the read stops, is filled in from the germline J gene. This chain joins TRBV6-2 or TRBV6-3 and TRBJ1-2; 11 nucleotides line up with TRBD1. CDR3 length: 15 amino acids. Germline assignment: CDR1 MNHEY and CDR2 SVGEGT. The covered CDR3 bases are TGTGCCAGCACCTTCGGACAGGGGGCCTACTACGAC. This codes for CASTFGQGAYYD. The complete CDR3 sequence is CASTFGQGAYYDYTF.

A few counts support this clone. The CDR3 end falls 3 residues outside the read, so it is completed with the germline J gene. The genes are TRBV7-6 and TRBJ1-4; D may be TRBD1 (5 bases). The CDR3 contains 13 residues. The V gene's germline CDR1 is SGHVS and CDR2 FNYEAQ. The DNA read from the CDR3 is TGTGCCAGCAGATTGGAGCGGGGGGGACCA. It translates to CASRLERGGP. The whole CDR3 reads CASRLERGGPLFF.

This clone was picked up many times. The sequence runs out 3 residues before the end of the CDR3; the remainder is reconstructed from the germline J gene. The chain couples TRBV6-4 to TRBJ2-1; TRBD2 agrees at 13 bases. V lost 8 bases, J lost 7 bases, and 11 bases stayed unmatched. The CDR3 sequence is 16 residues long. The germline gives CDR1 MRHNA, CDR2 SNTAGT. CDR3 in amino acids: CASSRTSGGAGNEQFF. The part of the CDR3 DNA that was read is TGTGCCAGCTCCCGGACTAGCGGGGGCGCGGGGAATGAG.

Only a few counts were recorded for this clone. The CDR3 end lies 3 residues beyond the end of the read and is filled in from the germline J gene. This chain joins TRBV20-1 and TRBJ1-5, with no clear D. V was pared by 6 bases and J by 7 bases, with 16 bases between. The CDR3 sequence is 13 residues long. The germline V gene encodes CDR1 DFQATT and CDR2 SNEGSKA (reference sequence). CDR3 amino acids: CSALTGVYQPQHF. The DNA read from the CDR3 is TGCAGTGCGCTAACCGGGGTGTACCAGCCC.

Ten or more counts support this clone. Sequencing ends 3 residues short of the CDR3 end; the germline J gene provides the rest. This sequence joins TRBV5-1 and TRBJ2-2, with TRBD1 matching over 10 bases. The CDR3 sequence is 15 residues long. With V trimmed by 4 bases and J by 5 bases, 5 bases remained unmatched. The germline V gene has CDR1 SGHRS and CDR2 YFSETQ. Incomplete CDR3 DNA: TGCGCCAGCAGCCCGACAGGGGGCAGGACCGGGGAG. This codes for CASSPTGGRTGE. In full, the CDR3 reads CASSPTGGRTGELFF.

This clone was seen many times. Sequencing ends 3 residues short of the CDR3 end; the germline J gene provides the rest. V and J are TRBV12-3 or TRBV12-4 and TRBJ2-2; 7 bases agree with TRBD1. The V gene end was trimmed by 6 bases and the J gene end by 5 bases; junction bases not matched to a gene: 3. The CDR3 sequence is 13 residues long. The CDR3 region is CASSPTGTGELFF. The sequenced part of the CDR3 DNA is TGTGCCAGCAGCCCGACAGGGACCGGGGAG.

Turning to this clone: The read terminates 3 residues ahead of where the CDR3 ends, so the germline J gene completes it. The chain combines TRBV20-1 with TRBJ1-2; TRBD1 matches at 11 bases. The germline V gene has CDR1 DFQATT and CDR2 SNEGSKA (reference sequence). This CDR3 has 16 residues. V trimming: 4 bases; J trimming: 1 base; junction bases outside the gene matches: 8. CDR3 region: CSATSGQGVINYGYTF. CDR3 DNA (partial): TGCAGTGCTACTTCGGGACAGGGGGTGATTAACTATGGC.

This clone was observed many times. The CDR3 end falls 3 residues outside the read, so it is completed with the germline J gene. The chain recombines TRBV7-3 with TRBJ2-7; D might be TRBD1 (6 bases). Germline CDR1 and CDR2: SGHTA and FQGTGA. The CDR3 runs to 15 residues. With 7 bases removed from V and 3 bases from J, the gap between germline ends came to 19 bases. CDR3: CASILPTDSLYEQYF. Partial CDR3 DNA: TGTGCCAGCATCCTCCCCACGGACAGCCTCTACGAG.

This clone was counted at least ten times. The read finishes 3 residues shy of the CDR3 end, and the germline J gene is used to complete it. The chain has TRBV20-1 and TRBJ1-5; D is uncertain. The CDR3 sequence is 14 residues long. CDR1 and CDR2 from the germline V gene are DFQATT and SNEGSKA (reference sequence). The V end was cut by 6 bases, the J end by 0 bases, with 12 bases between. This CDR3 is CSATDKYSNQPQHF. The sequenced CDR3 bases are TGCAGTGCCACCGACAAGTATAGCAATCAGCCC.

This clone has a count of ten or more. The part of the CDR3 DNA that was read is TGCGCCAGCAGCCCGACAGGAACCTATGGC. It specifies CASSPTGTYG. The CDR3 reads in full as CASSPTGTYGYTF. This sequence joins TRBV23-1 and TRBJ1-2, with D tentatively TRBD1 (6 bases). Read coverage stops 3 residues before the CDR3 terminus; the germline J gene supplies the remainder. Being an ORF, TRBV23-1 has a function that is uncertain. This CDR3 comprises 13 residues. Trimming removed 6 bases from V and 4 bases from J, with 12 bases in between.

This clone has a count of ten or more. The read halts 3 residues ahead of the CDR3 end, with the missing end drawn from the germline J gene. The rearrangement links TRBV18 to TRBJ2-5, with D tentatively TRBD1 (6 bases). The germline V gene has CDR1 KGHSH and CDR2 LQKENI. V was clipped by 0 bases and J by 3 bases, with 20 bases between them. The CDR3 extends over 18 amino acids. The CDR3 spells CASSPPSGWGQVEETQYF. The part of the CDR3 DNA that was read is TGTGCCAGCTCACCACCATCAGGTTGGGGGCAGGTGGAAGAGACC.

This clone was recorded many times. The read is 3 residues too short to cover the CDR3 end, so that end is filled in from the germline J gene. The chain joins TRBV29-1 to TRBJ2-7; maybe TRBD1 (5 bases). The CDR3 has 11 amino acids. Germline V gene data show CDR1 as SQVTM and CDR2 as ANQGSEA. Trimming removed 5 bases from V and 5 bases from J, with 10 bases in between. The CDR3 is CSVLKGNEQYF. Partial CDR3 DNA: TGCAGCGTTTTGAAGGGGAACGAG.

Only a few counts were recorded for this clone. Coverage ceases 3 residues before the CDR3 finishes, and the germline J gene fills in the end. This chain joins TRBV19 and TRBJ1-2; no clear D gene. The V gene's germline CDR1 is LNHDA and CDR2 SQIVND (reference sequence). There are 14 residues in the CDR3. Incomplete CDR3 DNA: TGTGCCAGTAGTGCAGGACTAGCGGCCGTGGGC. It specifies CASSAGLAAVG. The full CDR3 reads CASSAGLAAVGYTF.

This clone was seen repeatedly, ten times or more. The read ends 3 residues before the CDR3 terminus; that terminus is restored from the germline J gene. The chain is built from TRBV6-4 and TRBJ2-1; D is uncertain. Trimming left V 8 bases short and J 4 bases short, with 3 bases between. The germline V gene encodes CDR1 MRHNA and CDR2 SNTAGT. The CDR3 is 10 residues long. The sequenced CDR3 bases are TGTGCCAGCCAGTACAATGAG. Translated, it gives CASQYNE. Given in full, the CDR3 is CASQYNEQFF.